Sequencing of this TCR beta chain was carried out in a study of beta chain features in type 1 diabetes (dated by TCRdb to between 2018 and 2020). Context from the whole study: Patients and healthy donors did not differ in mean age, gender distribution, total cell number or subset yield. In the study, recently diagnosed type 1 diabetes patients and matched healthy donors were compared on the TCRB repertoires of their sorted circulating CD4+ T cell subsets. A total of some 110 million sorted cells were examined across all samples, and a strong correlation was observed between cell number per subset and RNA yield. Regulatory and stem cell-like memory subsets were obtained from only 8 patients and roughly 8 healthy donors, while naive and central memory subsets were obtained from all 30 or so donors.

Each donor gave one peripheral blood draw, averaging roughly 0.11 L, which was collected into heparinised tubes. A BD FACSAria II and a panel including CD45RO, CCR7, CD25, CD127, CD95 and CD27 were used to sort naive, central memory, regulatory and stem cell-like memory CD4+ T cells. A purity above 95% was achieved for all sorted populations. PBMCs were isolated right away by Lymphoprep density gradient centrifugation and were stained directly, without culture. So that batch effects would be minimized, each experiment stained and sorted samples in pairs, pairing one healthy donor with one patient. All of the isolated RNA was reverse transcribed with the High Capacity cDNA Reverse Transcription Kit, so expressed TCRB transcripts were sequenced. Deep immunoSEQ sequencing was performed on naive, central memory and regulatory T cell samples, with an average of around 3.4 million total reads per sample. Sorted cells were lysed in RLT buffer, and RNA was extracted using DNase-treated RNeasy Micro or Mini kits according to cell number. Each cell subset was processed on its own to prevent cross-contamination, while patient and healthy donor samples were processed together. Using the immunoSEQ multiplex PCR, TCRB sequences were amplified from cDNA into 87-bp fragments spanning the CDR3 region. Amplicons were sequenced on the Illumina HiSeq platform. On the study's bioinformatics: PCR bias was computationally corrected using synthetic template baselines, reads within Hamming distance 2 were collapsed, and singletons that could not be merged were discarded. By aligning reads against IMGT, V, D and J genes, CDR3 length, and insertions or deletions at six rearrangement sites were assigned. Within each subset, clonotype counts were normalized to sorted cell number, and only after that were true diversity and Gini coefficients computed with the tcR R package. The overlap coefficient, calculated on TCRB nucleotide sequences, was used to quantify repertoire sharing. Out-of-frame TCRB sequences from naive cells were analyzed to stand in for the pre-selection repertoire. TCRdb stores this immuneACCESS table with in-frame sequences only. Part of the clones is absent; in the studies checked, under half of the shortfall reflects unresolved V genes, and no reason is known for the rest. From that table come the V and J calls and clone size; the DNA was used to work out D and trimming. For this sample there are about 900,000 clones; roughly a sixth appear just once. The top ten hold 0.023% of the sample.

Turning to this clone: The antigen this receptor binds is unknown. No base quality values were provided; no much bigger clone lies one nucleotide off.

Broad study findings and their caveats: Shorter templates might have been favored by PCR, but patient and control samples were amplified and corrected together, so both groups would have been affected equally by any skew. Naive, central memory and regulatory TCRB repertoires appeared to be more similar among patients than among healthy donors. In all four CD4+ subsets, TCRB CDR3 length was moderately but significantly shorter in type 1 diabetes patients. Because cDNA rather than genomic DNA was sequenced, highly expressing activated cells could have been over-represented, although no difference in activation and CD3 levels was found between groups. Patients with type 1 diabetes made fewer insertions and deleted more nucleotides at VDJ recombination sites, implying thymic rearrangement abnormalities. HLA sub-analyses involved small numbers of individuals, so any influence of HLA type on TCRB rearrangement remained unresolved.

Between the V and J ends, shortened by 7 bases and 3 bases respectively, the junction contains 6 bases. The CDR3, cysteine through phenylalanine, is 11 amino acids long. Only the CDR3 DNA stays, 33 bases, in frame from base 1. CDR1 and CDR2, per the germline V gene, are SGHDN and FVKESK. This receptor was taken from a woman between 18 and 29 years old in good health. Sequencing used naive CD4+ T cells from blood. The cell subset or site label, as the study defines it: true naive CD4+ T cells. This receptor chain uses TRBV14 and TRBJ2-5; TRBD1 could be the D gene, as 6 bases match. The CDR3 protein sequence reads: CASKGEETQYF. The nucleotide sequence is given as TGTGCCAGCAAGGGGGAAGAGACCCAGTACTTC.